This paragraph reports one T cell receptor beta chain. No cognate antigen has been identified for it. Base quality data are lacking; no much larger clone is found one base away. The donors were roughly 40 Caucasian individuals from Russia, aged roughly 6 to 90 years, who were systemically healthy. Each donor gave ten milliliters of peripheral blood, drawn into EDTA-treated Vacutainer tubes. Ficoll-Paque density-gradient centrifugation was used to isolate PBMCs, with at least 7 million per sample. Trizol reagent was used to extract total RNA from the PBMCs, yielding at least 6 micrograms per sample. The percentages of naive CD45RAhigh/CD27high T cells were determined by flow cytometry on a PBMC aliquot from every donor. The data belong to a study of blood T cells in healthy people across ages (dated by TCRdb to between 2015 and 2016). With regard to the full study: In model experiments, template switching captured roughly one uniquely barcoded TCR beta cDNA molecule for every two T cells. For two donors (one aged 18 to 30 and one aged 80 or older), the study analyzed two additional independent replicas of 1 million unique cDNA reads from the same blood draw. Donors were grouped into four age groups: young (average 16 years), middle-aged (39), aged (around 60) and long-lived (just over 80). Donors of different ages were randomly distributed across sequencing lanes to avoid experimental bias. To track age-related changes in TCR beta repertoire diversity, the study relied on deep sequencing normalized with unique cDNA molecular identifiers. Overall results and qualifications from the work: There was a strong correlation between observed TCR beta diversity and the percentage of naive T cells measured by flow cytometry. Because the CMV infection status of the donors was unknown, age-related changes in expanded clonotypes may potentially have been confounded. Compared with the aged group, the long-lived group had more naive CD4+ T cells, fewer expanded clones and increased TCR diversity, suggesting age selection. Observed TCR beta diversity per million T cells fell roughly linearly with age, and a significant reduction was already apparent by age around 40. Total diversity estimates from one million sequenced T cells were considered lower bounds and underestimates. Since profiling was done on bulk unsorted PBMCs, naive and antigen-experienced compartments could not be conclusively compared.

V loses 3 bases of germline sequence and J loses 5 bases, and the interval between the two ends is 7 bases. The CDR3 spans 13 residues, from the cysteine through the phenylalanine. The retained sequence is limited to the CDR3, 39 bases, with the frame set at the first base. CDR1 and CDR2 are drawn from the germline V gene: KGHSY, FQNENV. Library preparation employed 5' RACE. TCRdb names Illumina HiSeq 2500 as the instrument used. A second roughly 6 to 12 cycle PCR used a sample-barcoded 5' primer and a J-beta primer mix. A unique molecular identifier was introduced onto each TCR beta cDNA molecule by a template-switch 5' adaptor carrying 12 random nucleotides. Each sample yielded at least 3 million CDR3-containing paired-end reads. The Mint cDNA synthesis kit, primed by a TRBC-specific oligonucleotide, was used to synthesize first-strand cDNA from all RNA. After uracil-DNA glycosylase treatment, a first 18-cycle PCR used universal primers M1SS and BC2_uni_R on all cDNA. The study's own analysis went as follows. For normalization, 1 million high-quality reads were randomly selected from each sample, with every read carrying a distinct molecular identifier. Instead of being binned into consensus sequences, reads with shared molecular identifiers were discarded. CDR3 identification, clonotype clustering and error correction used MiTCR with a Q25 quality threshold and the strictest error-elimination algorithm. A nonparametric unseen species model with Euler transformation was used to estimate lower-bound total TCR beta diversity. TCRdb itself trimmed the public reads at Q25 with fastp, ran MiXCR and retained productive beta chains. Identical CDR3 protein sequences are pooled into one entry, listed with their most common genes and DNA. Clone size and V and J calls follow TCRdb, not the original study. This sample gives 500,000 to 700,000 distinct CDR3 sequences in total; about 30% of them show up just once. 15% to 19% of the sample belongs to the ten largest clones.

The sequence derives from a woman older than 75 in good health. The V and J genes are TRBV16 and TRBJ1-4, and the D gene may be TRBD1, 5 bases matching. The specimen sequenced was blood. The CDR3 protein: CASSHRDNEKLFF. The nucleotide sequence reads as follows: TGTGCCAGCAGCCATCGGGACAATGAAAAACTGTTTTTT.